This TCR beta chain was identified during a study of tumor-infiltrating lymphocytes in primary liver carcinoma. Study overall: Stage T1-T3 N0M0 and a size of 4.2 to 10 cm characterized the tumors. Study findings and constraints: A small share of top clones, only about 7-24%, was found in all five tumor regions. Tumor top-250-clone fractions significantly exceeded those of blood (p = 0.039).

The tissue used was unsorted bulk material of roughly 17-31 mg. RNA and DNA were co-extracted from it with the AllPrep DNA/RNA mini kit. TCR beta cDNA was prepared out of about 510 ng total RNA by means of a constant-region primer. Construction of TCR beta libraries relied on three successive nested multiplex PCR rounds employing slightly modified ARM-PCR. TRBV1-TRBV30 forward primers and a C-beta reverse primer were used in the first two PCR rounds, which each ran for approximately 11 cycles. MiXCR was run by TCRdb on the multiplex PCR reads, yielding one entry per CDR3 protein. The sample lists about 130,000 distinct CDR3 sequences; 60% to 75% were seen once. As to this clonotype: The antigen is undetermined.

The CDR3 has 16 residues. Germline V gene sequence: CDR1 MNHNS, CDR2 SASEGT. Sequenced sample: liver tumor tissue from sampling region 3. Subset meaning: tumor region T3, left-lateral pole. The rearrangement uses TRBV6-1 and TRBJ2-7; TRBD2 matches at 12 bases. This TCR came from a woman in her sixties with primary liver carcinoma and hepatitis B virus infection. The CDR3 protein is CISSPYLAGGSYEQYF. CDR3 nucleotide sequence: TGTATCAGCAGCCCCTACCTAGCGGGAGGGTCCTACGAGCAGTACTTC.